The 26 T cell receptor beta chains in this list originate from one sample, sequenced in a study of T cells in localized non-small cell lung cancer. Data came from immunoSEQ multiplex PCR; TCRdb stores just in-frame clones and leaves some out. The table lists fewer than 3,000 clones, about a sixth of them singletons, with about 12% in the top ten. Sequenced here: lung tumor tissue, sampled before any cancer treatment. Receptors originate from a woman aged 35-75 years with stage II lung adenocarcinoma.

This chain links TRBV9 with TRBJ2-7; the D is unclear. Trimming removed 5 bases at V and 9 bases at J, with 18 bases between. This CDR3 region has 13 residues. CDR1 and CDR2 from the germline V gene are SGDLS and YYNGEE. The CDR3 sequence: CASRISHGVGQYF. The CDR3 coding sequence is TGTGCCAGCAGGATTTCCCATGGGGTAGGGCAGTACTTC.

This clone was detected only a few times. J is TRBJ2-7 and V is TRBV4-1; a weak D match, TRBD2 (5 bases). The CDR3 loop spans 16 amino acids. CDR1 and CDR2 from the germline V gene are MGHRA and YSYEKL. V lost 1 base and J 0 bases, leaving 13 bases between the germline ends. CDR3 amino acids: CASSQGWGATSYEQYF. CDR3 DNA sequence: TGCGCCAGCAGCCAAGGGTGGGGAGCAACCTCCTACGAGCAGTACTTC.

V and J are TRBV19 and TRBJ1-2; D is unresolved. The CDR3 contains 14 residues. Germline values: CDR1 LNHDA, CDR2 SQIVND (reference sequence). Trimming shortened V by 5 bases and J by 8 bases, and 18 bases separated the two germline ends. This CDR3 is CASSSNSRDQGYTF. The CDR3 DNA reads TGTGCCAGTAGTTCCAACTCCAGAGATCAGGGCTACACCTTC.

The gene calls are TRBV10-3 and TRBJ1-2; unclear D gene. Deletions cut 0 bases from V and 7 bases from J, with 9 bases between. The CDR3 contains 13 residues. The germline V gene encodes CDR1 ENHRY and CDR2 SYGVKD. The CDR3 here is CAISESEGTGYTF. The CDR3 bases are TGTGCCATCAGTGAGTCGGAGGGTACTGGCTACACCTTC.

J is TRBJ1-3 and V is TRBV18; possibly TRBD1 for D (6 bases). Germline V gene data show CDR1 as KGHSH and CDR2 as LQKENI. V dropped 3 bases and J dropped 4 bases, with 16 bases sitting between them. The CDR3 is 16 residues long. The CDR3 loop is CASSPLRQDSGNTIYF. The CDR3 DNA is TGTGCCAGCTCACCTCTCCGACAGGACTCGGGAAACACCATATATTTT.

V and J are TRBV10-3 and TRBJ1-2, with 7 bases matching TRBD1. V dropped 0 bases and J dropped 5; count of bases not matched to a gene: 0. The CDR3 spans 13 residues. Germline CDR1 reads ENHRY; CDR2 reads SYGVKD. CDR3 bases: TGTGCCATCAGTGAGTCGACAGGGTATGGCTACACCTTC. This encodes CAISESTGYGYTF.

This clone was counted only a few times. The chain is built from TRBV4-1 and TRBJ1-2; 7 bases agree with TRBD1. The germline V gene encodes CDR1 MGHRA and CDR2 YSYEKL. V trimming: 4 bases; J trimming: 3 bases; junction bases outside the gene matches: 8. CDR3 length equals 15 residues. The CDR3 DNA sequence: TGCGCCAGCAGCCCCTGGGCAGGGGGAGACTATGGCTACACCTTC. Protein product: CASSPWAGGDYGYTF.

This clone was counted between two and nine times. The CDR3 DNA reads as TGTGCCAGCAGCTCGACAGGGGCCTCATATGGCTACACCTTC. Translation gives CASSSTGASYGYTF. The rearrangement joins TRBV9 to TRBJ1-2; 8 bases are shared with TRBD1. CDR1 SGDLS and CDR2 YYNGEE come from the germline V gene. The CDR3 contains 14 residues. V trimming: 4 bases; J trimming: 5 bases; junction bases outside the gene matches: 7.

This clone occurred a few times. V is TRBV12-5 and J is TRBJ2-2; D perhaps matches TRBD2 (5 bases). Germline V gene data show CDR1 as LGHNT and CDR2 as FRNRAP. V was cut by 2 bases and J by 5 bases, with 6 bases left in between. This CDR3 has 13 amino acids. This CDR3 is CASGLRGTGELFF. For the CDR3, the DNA is TGTGCTAGTGGTTTGCGGGGAACCGGGGAGCTGTTTTTT.

The rearrangement uses TRBV6-8 and TRBJ2-7; 12 positions agree with TRBD2. The CDR3 totals 15 residues. Germline lookup yields CDR1 MNHGY and CDR2 SAAAGT. V shed 0 bases and J 6 bases; nucleotides not matched to a gene: 3. The CDR3 is CASSYSRLAGVEQYF. CDR3 DNA: TGTGCCAGCAGTTACTCGAGACTAGCGGGGGTCGAGCAGTACTTC.

In this sample, this clone turned up a few times. The chain employs TRBV11-3 and TRBJ1-2, with 7 bases identical to TRBD1. J lost 4 bases, V lost 4 bases, and 6 bases had no gene match. The CDR3 runs to 14 residues. From germline, CDR1 is SGHNT and CDR2 YENEEA. CDR3 amino acids: CASSYRGSAYGYTF. Here the CDR3 DNA reads TGTGCCAGCAGCTACAGGGGCTCTGCCTATGGCTACACCTTC.

The rearrangement joins TRBV6-8 to TRBJ2-5; 10 nucleotides match TRBD2. Unmatched junction bases numbered 6, after V lost 6 bases and J lost 2 bases. The germline CDR1 and CDR2 sequences are MNHGY and SAAAGT. This CDR3 is built from 15 residues. CDR3 sequence (DNA): TGTGCCAGCAGACCCTTGACTAGCGGGCAAGAGACCCAGTACTTC. Its translation is CASRPLTSGQETQYF.

This clone was detected a few times. The chain recombines TRBV9 with TRBJ1-4; TRBD1 might be the D (5 bases). V lost 6 bases, J lost 2 bases, and 11 bases lay in between. The CDR3 consists of 14 residues. Per germline, CDR1 SGDLS and CDR2 YYNGEE. The CDR3 nucleotides are TGTGCCAGCAACACGGGGCAGACTAATGAAAAACTGTTTTTT. Its translation is CASNTGQTNEKLFF.

This chain joins TRBV11-3 and TRBJ1-4, with D perhaps matching TRBD1 (6 bases). CDR3 length: 15 residues. Trimming removed 0 bases from V and 8 bases from J, with 13 bases in between. CDR1 and CDR2 (germline): SGHNT, YENEEA. CDR3 protein: CASSLDTGAREKLFF. CDR3 sequence (DNA): TGTGCCAGCAGCTTAGACACGGGGGCTCGAGAAAAACTGTTTTTT.

The chain employs TRBV28 and TRBJ2-3; possibly TRBD1 for D (6 bases). CDR1 and CDR2 (germline): MDHEN, SYDVKM. Trimming took off 7 bases at V and 2 bases at J, with 19 bases between the two ends. CDR3 length: 16 residues. The chain's CDR3 is CASTDRRTGYTDTQYF. The CDR3 bases are TGTGCCAGCACCGATAGGCGCACAGGGTACACAGATACGCAGTATTTT.

This clone has only a few counts. The chain recombines TRBV11-3 with TRBJ2-5; TRBD2 agrees at 13 bases. The CDR3 contains 18 residues. Germline V gene lookup returns CDR1 SGHNT and CDR2 YENEEA. Unmatched junction bases numbered 10, after V lost 4 bases and J lost 2 bases. The CDR3 nucleotides are TGTGCCAGCAGCTCTCCGGGACTAGCGGGGAGTTCTCAAGAGACCCAGTACTTC. Amino acids: CASSSPGLAGSSQETQYF.

This rearrangement joins TRBV28 to TRBJ1-5, with D perhaps TRBD1 (5 bases). Looked up from germline, CDR1 is MDHEN and CDR2 is SYDVKM. This CDR3 contains 15 residues. V was pared by 3 bases and J by 2 bases, with 11 bases between. The CDR3 loop is CASSLGGWRNQPQHF. The CDR3 DNA sequence: TGTGCCAGCAGTTTGGGGGGTTGGCGCAATCAGCCCCAGCATTTT.

This clone was found a few times. The chain uses TRBV6-8 and TRBJ2-5; tentative D call: TRBD2 (7 bases). CDR1 is MNHGY, CDR2 SAAAGT, per germline. The length of the CDR3 is 14 residues. Trimming removed 7 bases from V and 5 bases from J, with 17 bases in between. In DNA form, the CDR3 reads TGTGCCAGCAAAAGAACAGGGAGGGAGGAGACCCAGTACTTC. This sequence encodes CASKRTGREETQYF.

This clone came up a few times. The chain combines TRBV11-3 with TRBJ2-3; 8 nucleotides match TRBD1. With V trimmed by 3 bases and J by 3 bases, 8 bases remained unmatched. Germline V gene sequence: CDR1 SGHNT, CDR2 YENEEA. The CDR3 loop spans 16 amino acids. This CDR3 reads CASSFPSDRETDTQYF. CDR3 DNA sequence: TGTGCCAGCAGCTTTCCCTCGGACAGGGAGACAGATACGCAGTATTTT.

This clone has only a few counts. V usage is TRBV28 and J usage is TRBJ1-2, with D maybe TRBD1 (5 bases). The CDR3 runs 19 residues. V was trimmed by 3 bases and J by 0 bases, leaving 23 bases between them. Germline V lookup: CDR1 MDHEN, CDR2 SYDVKM. CDR3 DNA: TGTGCCAGCAGTTTGACCGCAGGTGGACTCGGGGGATCTAACTATGGCTACACCTTC. Residues: CASSLTAGGLGGSNYGYTF.

Only one count was recorded for this clone. The chain links TRBV25-1 to TRBJ1-2; 8 bases fit TRBD1. CDR3 length: 14 residues. Germline loops: CDR1 MGHDK, CDR2 SYGVNS. Trimming took 5 bases from V and 8 from J; bases not matched to a gene: 10. CDR3 sequence: CASSPRGLLGGYTF. The CDR3 DNA reads as TGTGCCAGCAGTCCCAGGGGGCTCTTGGGAGGCTACACCTTC.

The V call is TRBV9, the J call TRBJ1-1; TRBD1 is a possible D gene (5 bases). The CDR3 spans 13 residues. The germline gives CDR1 SGDLS, CDR2 YYNGEE. V lost 4 bases and J lost 1, with 8 bases in between. CDR3 protein: CASSPGTNTEAFF. DNA of the CDR3: TGTGCCAGCAGCCCTGGGACGAACACTGAAGCTTTCTTT.

This clone is medium-sized in the sample. The chain recombines TRBV11-3 with TRBJ1-6, with 9 bases aligning to TRBD1. CDR1 is SGHNT and CDR2 is YENEEA in the germline V gene. Trimming at V came to 5 bases and at J to 6 bases, leaving 8 bases not matched to a gene. This CDR3 spans 16 amino acids. DNA of the CDR3: TGTGCCAGCAGCCAGCTACAGGGGGCAGGTAATTCACCCCTCCACTTT. It yields the protein CASSQLQGAGNSPLHF.

This sequence joins TRBV28 and TRBJ2-7; TRBD1 is a possible D gene (6 bases). The CDR3 has 16 amino acids. Trimming took 5 bases from V and 5 from J, leaving 22 bases between them. The germline gives CDR1 MDHEN, CDR2 SYDVKM. The CDR3 spells CASSPLDPQGMNEQYF. The CDR3 coding sequence is TGTGCCAGCAGTCCTCTGGACCCCCAGGGGATGAACGAGCAGTACTTC.

This clone was seen more than once but under ten times. The chain recombines TRBV15 with TRBJ2-1, with D possibly matching TRBD1 (6 bases). Germline-derived CDR1 and CDR2 are LNHNV and YYDKDF (reference sequence). Trimming pared 5 bases from V and 0 bases from J, leaving 17 bases between. The CDR3 has 17 amino acids. In nucleotides, the CDR3 is TGTGCCACCAGCCCCAGAGACAGGTTCCTCTCCTACAATGAGCAGTTCTTC. Its translation: CATSPRDRFLSYNEQFF.

This clone turned up a few times. The chain uses TRBV19 and TRBJ1-5, with D possibly matching TRBD1 (6 bases). Deletions cut 9 bases from V and 4 bases from J, with 31 bases between. The CDR3 has 19 amino acids. Germline V gene data show CDR1 as LNHDA and CDR2 as SQIVND (reference sequence). The CDR3 DNA reads as TGTGCCAGCCGAACGGTCAGGGGAGGAGTTTCCGGCAAAAATCAGCCCCAGCATTTT. This sequence encodes CASRTVRGGVSGKNQPQHF.